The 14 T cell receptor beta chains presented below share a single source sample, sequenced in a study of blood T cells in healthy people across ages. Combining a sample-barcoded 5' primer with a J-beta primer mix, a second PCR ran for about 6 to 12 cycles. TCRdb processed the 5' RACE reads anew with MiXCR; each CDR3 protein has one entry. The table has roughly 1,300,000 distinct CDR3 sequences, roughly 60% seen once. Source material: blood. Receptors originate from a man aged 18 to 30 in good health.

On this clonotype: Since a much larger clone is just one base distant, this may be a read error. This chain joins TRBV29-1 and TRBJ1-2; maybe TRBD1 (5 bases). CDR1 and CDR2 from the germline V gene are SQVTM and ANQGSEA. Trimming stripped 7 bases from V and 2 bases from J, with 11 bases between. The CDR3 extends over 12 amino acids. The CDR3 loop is CSGCWGNYGYTF. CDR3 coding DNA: TGCAGCGGGTGCTGGGGGAACTATGGCTACACCTTC.

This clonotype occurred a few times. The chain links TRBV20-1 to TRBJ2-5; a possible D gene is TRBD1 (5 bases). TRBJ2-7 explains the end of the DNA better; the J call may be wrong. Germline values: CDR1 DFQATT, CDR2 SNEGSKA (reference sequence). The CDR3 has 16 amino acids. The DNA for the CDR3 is TGCAGTGCTAGAGATCCTATCCGGATGGGGCCACTCGAGCAGTACTTC. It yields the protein CSARDPIRMGPLEQYF.

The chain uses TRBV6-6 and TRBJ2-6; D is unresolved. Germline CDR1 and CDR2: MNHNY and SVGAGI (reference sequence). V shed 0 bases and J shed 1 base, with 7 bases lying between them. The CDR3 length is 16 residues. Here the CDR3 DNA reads TGTGCCAGCAGTTACTCGACCCCATCTGGGGCCAACGTCCTGACTTTC. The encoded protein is CASSYSTPSGANVLTF.

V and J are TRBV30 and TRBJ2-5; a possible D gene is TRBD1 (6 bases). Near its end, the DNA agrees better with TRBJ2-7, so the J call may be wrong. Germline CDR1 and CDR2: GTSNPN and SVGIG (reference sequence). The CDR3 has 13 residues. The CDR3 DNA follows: TGTGCCGGAAGCTTCCGGGACAACTACGAGCAGTACTTC. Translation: CAGSFRDNYEQYF.

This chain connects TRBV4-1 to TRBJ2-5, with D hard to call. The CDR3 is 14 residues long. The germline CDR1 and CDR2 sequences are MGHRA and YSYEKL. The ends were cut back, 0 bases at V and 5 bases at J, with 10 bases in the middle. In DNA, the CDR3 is TGCGCCAGCAGCCAAGATCCAGGCTGGGAGACCCAGTACTTC. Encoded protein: CASSQDPGWETQYF.

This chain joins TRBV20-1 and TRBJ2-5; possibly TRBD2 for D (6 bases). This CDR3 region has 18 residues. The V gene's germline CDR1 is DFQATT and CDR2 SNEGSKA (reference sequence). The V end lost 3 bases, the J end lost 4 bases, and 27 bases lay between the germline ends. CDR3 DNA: TGCAGTGCTAGCAGGCGCGGTGCTGGCGGGGTATCATTAGAGACCCAGTACTTC. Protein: CSASRRGAGGVSLETQYF.

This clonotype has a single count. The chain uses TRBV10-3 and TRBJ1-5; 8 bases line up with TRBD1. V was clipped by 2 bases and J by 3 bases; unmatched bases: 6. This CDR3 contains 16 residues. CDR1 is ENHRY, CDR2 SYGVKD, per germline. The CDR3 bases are TGTGCCATCAGTGAGAGGACAGGGAAAGCCAATCAGCCCCAGCATTTT. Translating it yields CAISERTGKANQPQHF.

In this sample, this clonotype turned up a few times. The CDR3 loop reads CSARDLGVSTDTQYF. Here the CDR3 DNA reads TGCAGTGCTAGAGATCTGGGAGTTAGCACAGATACGCAGTATTTT. V and J are TRBV20-1 and TRBJ2-3; perhaps TRBD2 as D (5 bases). Trimming took off 0 bases at V and 0 bases at J, with 10 bases between the two ends. Germline CDR1 reads DFQATT; CDR2 reads SNEGSKA (reference sequence). This CDR3 comprises 15 residues.

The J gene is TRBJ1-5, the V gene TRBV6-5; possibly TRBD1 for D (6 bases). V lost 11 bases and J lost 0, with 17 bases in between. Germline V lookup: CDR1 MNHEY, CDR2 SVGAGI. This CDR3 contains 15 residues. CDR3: CAAALGTNSNQPQHF. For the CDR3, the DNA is TGTGCCGCGGCCCTTGGGACAAATAGCAATCAGCCCCAGCATTTT.

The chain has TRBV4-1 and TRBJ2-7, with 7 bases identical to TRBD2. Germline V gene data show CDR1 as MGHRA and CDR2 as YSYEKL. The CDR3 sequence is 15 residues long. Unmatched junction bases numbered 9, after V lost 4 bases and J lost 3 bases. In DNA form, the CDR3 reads TGCGCCAGCAGCCCCAGGGAGGGGTCCAACTACGAGCAGTACTTC. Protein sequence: CASSPREGSNYEQYF.

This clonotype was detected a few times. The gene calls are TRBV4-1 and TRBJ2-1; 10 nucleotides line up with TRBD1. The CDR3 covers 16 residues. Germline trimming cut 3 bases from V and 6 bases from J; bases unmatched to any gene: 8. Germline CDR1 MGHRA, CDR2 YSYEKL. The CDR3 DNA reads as TGCGCCAGCAGCCACCCGGGACAGGGGCCCATCAATGAGCAGTTCTTC. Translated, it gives CASSHPGQGPINEQFF.

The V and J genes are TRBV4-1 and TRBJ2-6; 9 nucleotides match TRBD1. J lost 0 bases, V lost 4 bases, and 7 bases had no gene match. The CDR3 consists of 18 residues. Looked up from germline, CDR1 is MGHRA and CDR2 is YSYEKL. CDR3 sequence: CASSLRDRAISGANVLTF. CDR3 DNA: TGCGCCAGCAGCCTAAGGGACAGGGCGATCTCTGGGGCCAACGTCCTGACTTTC.

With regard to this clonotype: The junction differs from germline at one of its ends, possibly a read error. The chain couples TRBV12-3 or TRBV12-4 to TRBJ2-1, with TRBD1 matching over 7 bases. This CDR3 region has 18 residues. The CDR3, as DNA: TGTGCCAGCAGCGTACCCGACAGGGAAGTTGGCGCTAGTGGTGAGCAGCTCTTC. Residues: CASSVPDREVGASGEQLF.

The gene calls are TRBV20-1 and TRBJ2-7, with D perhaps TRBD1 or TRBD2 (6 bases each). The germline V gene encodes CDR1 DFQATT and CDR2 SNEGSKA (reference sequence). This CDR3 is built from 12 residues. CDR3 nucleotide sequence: TGCAGCCTTCGGGGGCCCTTCTACGAGCAGTACTTC. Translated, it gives CSLRGPFYEQYF.